This T cell receptor beta chain was recorded in a study of shared clonotypes between healthy human individuals. This CDR3 is built from 11 residues. V lost 6 bases to trimming and J lost 7 bases, with 9 bases between them. Per germline, CDR1 SGHAT and CDR2 FQNNGV. With respect to this clone: Its antigen is unknown.

Naive CD8 cells were CD45RO-negative, positively selected for CCR7, excluding terminally differentiated effector memory CD45RA+ cells. Donors comprised healthy HIV-negative adults lacking recent acute infections or vaccinations. Replicate PCRs from sorted subsets contained about 0.2 ug DNA, which is tens of thousands of T cell genomes. The method was immunoSEQ multiplex PCR; TCRdb's version includes in-frame clones alone and lacks a portion of them. The sample records hundreds of thousands of clones, 95% being singletons. Study results and caveats: The sampled material consisted only of blood, and tissue repertoires are likely to differ. Shared clonotypes: about 5.3% naive CD4, about 3.3% naive CD8, about 2.4% memory CD4, 0.4% to 0.45% memory CD8.

This receptor was taken from a woman in her 30s in good health. The source material was naive CD8+ T cells sorted from blood. V usage is TRBV11-2 and J usage is TRBJ1-2; D gene uncertain. The CDR3, as DNA: TGTGCCAGCAGTCTCGGGATTGGCTACACCTTC. Translation: CASSLGIGYTF. The full variable domain, with the rest looked up from reference TRBV11-2 and TRBJ1-2, is EAGVAQSPRYKIIEKRQSVAFWCNPISGHATLYWYQQILGQGPKLLIQFQNNGVVDDSQLPKDRFSAERLKGVDSTLKIQPAKLEDSAVYLCASSLGIGYTFGSGTRLTVV.